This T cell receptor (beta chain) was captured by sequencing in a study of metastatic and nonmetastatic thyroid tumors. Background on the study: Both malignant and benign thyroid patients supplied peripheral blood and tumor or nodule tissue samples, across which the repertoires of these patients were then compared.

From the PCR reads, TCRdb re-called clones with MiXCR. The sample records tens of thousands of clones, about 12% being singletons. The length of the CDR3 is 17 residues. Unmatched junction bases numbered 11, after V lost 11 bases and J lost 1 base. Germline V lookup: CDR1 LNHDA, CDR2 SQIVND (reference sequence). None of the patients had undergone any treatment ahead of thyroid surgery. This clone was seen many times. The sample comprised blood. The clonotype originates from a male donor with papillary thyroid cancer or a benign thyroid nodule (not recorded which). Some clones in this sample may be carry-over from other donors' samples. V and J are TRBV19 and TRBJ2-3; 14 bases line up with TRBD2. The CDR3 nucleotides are TGTGCCGCGAGCGGGACTAGCGGGAGAATAGGCACAGATACGCAGTATTTT. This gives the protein CAASGTSGRIGTDTQYF.